These 8 T cell receptor beta chains share one sample of origin, sequenced in a study of Ad26.COV2.S vaccination and SARS-CoV-2 variants. The sample's treatment: around 19 received Ad26.COV2.S at low or high dose, single or two shots; several received placebo; per-sample allocation not given. Repertoires come from day 63 after the first vaccine or placebo injection. Here immunoSEQ multiplex PCR was the method, and the copy in TCRdb shows in-frame clones only, minus some. The data contain hundreds of thousands of clones, 75% to 95% of them singletons. The sample in question was peripheral blood, obtained in a trial of Ad26.COV2.S vaccine versus placebo. Every receptor here comes from a person aged 18-65 years who received the Ad26.COV2.S COVID-19 vaccine or a placebo.

V usage is TRBV5-1 and J usage is TRBJ1-2, with 8 bases lining up with TRBD1. This CDR3 is 14 amino acids long. Looked up from germline, CDR1 is SGHRS and CDR2 is YFSETQ. V was pared by 1 base and J by 7 bases, with 6 bases of the junction left unmatched. The CDR3 DNA reads as TGCGCCAGCAGCTTGATCGGACAGGGCGGTGGCTACACCTTC. Amino acid sequence: CASSLIGQGGGYTF.

The chain recombines TRBV3-1 (or the pseudogene TRBV3-2) with TRBJ1-3; 11 bases agree with TRBD1. The CDR3 sequence is 15 residues long. Germline V gene data show CDR1 as LGHDT and CDR2 as YNNKEL (reference sequence). V was clipped by 3 bases and J by 4 bases; unmatched bases: 2. The CDR3 DNA reads TGTGCCAGCAGCCAGGGACAGGGGGAAGGAAACACCATATATTTT. As protein: CASSQGQGEGNTIYF.

V gene TRBV25-1 combines with J gene TRBJ1-1; D might be TRBD1 (6 bases). V was clipped by 6 bases and J by 3 bases, with 20 bases between them. In germline, CDR1 is MGHDK, CDR2 SYGVNS. The CDR3 length is 16 residues. In DNA, the CDR3 is TGTGCCAGCAGGGGTTCGGGCAGGGGATGGGACACTGAAGCTTTCTTT. Protein product: CASRGSGRGWDTEAFF.

This sequence joins TRBV19 and TRBJ1-1; 8 positions agree with TRBD1. The CDR3 sequence is 13 residues long. The ends lost 10 bases at V and 3 bases at J; junction bases unmatched: 7. Germline CDR1 is LNHDA and CDR2 is SQIVND (reference sequence). The CDR3 reads CATRQGTYTEAFF. In DNA, the CDR3 is TGTGCCACCCGACAGGGGACGTACACTGAAGCTTTCTTT.

This chain connects TRBV6-4 to TRBJ2-3; weak D call: TRBD1 (5 bases). Germline V CDR1 and CDR2: MRHNA, SNTAGT. The CDR3 has 13 amino acids. V was clipped by 4 bases and J by 3 bases, with 8 bases between them. For the CDR3, the DNA is TGTGCCAGCAGTGTTCAGGGAACAGATACGCAGTATTTT. Translation gives CASSVQGTDTQYF.

The chain is built from TRBV6-5 and TRBJ2-5, with TRBD2 as a possible D gene (6 bases). Germline V gives CDR1 MNHEY, CDR2 SVGAGI. CDR3 size: 15 residues. V was pared by 2 bases and J by 5 bases, with 15 bases between. CDR3 DNA sequence: TGTGCCAGCAGTTACCCAAGTAGTGGGGGGGAGACCCAGTACTTC. It translates to CASSYPSSGGETQYF.

This chain links TRBV7-2 with TRBJ2-1; D perhaps matches TRBD2 (6 bases). The V end was cut by 7 bases, the J end by 1 base, with 11 bases between. CDR1 is SGHTA and CDR2 is FQGNSA in the germline V gene. The length of the CDR3 is 14 residues. The CDR3 DNA sequence: TGTGCCAGCACCCGGGACTTATCCTACAATGAGCAGTTCTTC. Its protein is CASTRDLSYNEQFF.

The rearrangement uses TRBV19 and TRBJ2-1; the D is unclear. There are 15 residues in the CDR3. V shed 6 bases and J shed 0 bases, with 12 bases lying between them. Germline V CDR1 and CDR2: LNHDA, SQIVND (reference sequence). Here the CDR3 DNA reads TGTGCCAGTAGCCTGGAACTGAGCTCCTACAATGAGCAGTTCTTC. This codes for CASSLELSSYNEQFF.